This TCR beta chain derives from a study of early T cells in non-severe SARS-CoV-2 infection. Notes on the study in general: There was a bias toward anti-spike CD8 responses in VDJdb matching, which missed private and CD4 specificities.

CDR1 and CDR2 from the germline V gene are SGHDN and FVKESK. The CDR3 totals 14 residues. Germline trimming cut 6 bases from V and 2 bases from J; bases unmatched to any gene: 6. As regards this clonotype: The antigen remains undetermined.

TCRdb re-analysed the 5' RACE reads in MiXCR, keeping a single row per CDR3 protein. The sample yields 70,000 to 90,000 distinct CDR3 sequences, more than 9% seen once. The receptor was isolated from an adult who was a healthcare worker with PCR-confirmed SARS-CoV-2 infection or an uninfected control (not recorded which). The sample in question was whole blood, obtained at baseline. The gene calls are TRBV14 and TRBJ2-7, with TRBD2 identical over 8 bases. Written as DNA, the CDR3 is TGTGCCAGCAGGCATAGCGGGGACCCCTACGAGCAGTACTTC. Protein: CASRHSGDPYEQYF.